A single TCR beta chain is shown here with its context. Antigen unknown. This record belongs to a study of CD8 T cells in Susac syndrome. An input of about 0.5 to 1 ug of RNA was subjected to reverse transcription using random hexamers. One entry per CDR3 protein, called by TCRdb with MiXCR from the immunoSEQ multiplex PCR reads. The sample includes some 160,000 distinct CDR3 sequences, around 92% seen only once; the top ten take 0.065% to 0.085%. V gave up 5 bases and J gave up 2 bases; unmatched junction bases: 6. Germline lookup yields CDR1 MRHNA and CDR2 SNTAGT. This CDR3 has 14 amino acids. General study points: It was acknowledged in the study that the number of individuals who were included in its TCR sequencing and HLA analysis was relatively small.

Sequencing was performed on CD4+ T cells from PBMCs. The TCR originated in a human donor in good health. The rearrangement uses TRBV6-4 and TRBJ2-7, with 7 bases matching TRBD2. The CDR3 DNA follows: TGTGCCAGCAGTCCCAGCGGGGCTACCTACGAGCAGTACTTC. Translated, it gives CASSPSGATYEQYF.